The 19 T cell receptor beta chains below were found in one sample sequenced in a study of T-cell reconstitution after alpha-beta-depleted transplantation in children. The TCRbeta library incorporated unique molecular identifiers. TCRdb reprocessed the PCR reads via MiXCR and lists one record per CDR3 protein. This sample carries about 60,000 distinct CDR3 sequences, 40% to 45% of them seen once, and the ten largest clones take 98%. Specimen: PBMCs, mostly from graft donor cells, collected 360 days after TCRalphabeta/CD19-depleted stem cell transplant. The source of these receptors is a male patient younger than 18 who had a stem cell transplant for acute lymphoblastic leukemia, so the T cells may come from the graft donor.

The chain employs TRBV4-2 and TRBJ1-2; no definite D call. The V end lost 0 bases, the J end lost 4 bases, and 12 bases lay between the germline ends. CDR1 and CDR2 (germline): LGHNA, YNFKEQ. The CDR3 is 15 amino acids. Here the CDR3 reads CASSQERGLVYGYTF. DNA for the CDR3: TGTGCCAGCAGCCAAGAAAGAGGGTTGGTCTATGGCTACACCTTC.

The sample holds a few counts of this clonotype. The rearrangement joins TRBV12-3 or TRBV12-4 to TRBJ2-1; D gene ambiguous. Trimming cost V 7 bases and J 8 bases, with 15 bases left between them. This CDR3 spans 13 amino acids. CDR3 region: CASNAQLPDEQFF. The CDR3 DNA is TGTGCCAGCAATGCACAGCTCCCGGATGAGCAGTTCTTC.

The rearrangement links TRBV27 to TRBJ2-7; D is uncertain. Germline CDR1 and CDR2: MNHEY and SMNVEV (reference sequence). CDR3 length equals 9 residues. The germline V and J ends were trimmed by 10 bases and 5 bases, with 6 bases remaining between them. The CDR3 spells CATSHEQYF. The CDR3 DNA reads as TGTGCCACCAGCCACGAGCAGTACTTC.

This clonotype was seen a handful of times. V usage is TRBV24-1 and J usage is TRBJ2-3; 7 bases are a match to TRBD1. The CDR3 totals 15 residues. CDR1 and CDR2 (germline): KGHDR, SFDVKD. V lost 3 bases and J lost 5; bases outside the gene matches: 7. The CDR3, as DNA: TGTGCCACCAGTGATGCGACAGGGAATCGAGATACGCAGTATTTT. It is translated as CATSDATGNRDTQYF.

The chain recombines TRBV25-1 with TRBJ2-5; D remains unclear. V gave up 5 bases and J gave up 5 bases, with 15 bases separating them. There are 14 residues in the CDR3. CDR1 is MGHDK and CDR2 is SYGVNS in the germline V gene. The CDR3 nucleotides read TGTGCCAGCAGTTCTCTACAGCACGGGGAGACCCAGTACTTC. Translating gives CASSSLQHGETQYF.

This chain joins TRBV28 and TRBJ2-7, with 8 bases aligning to TRBD1. The V segment lost 8 bases and the J segment 0 bases; nucleotides outside the gene matches: 15. This CDR3 region has 17 residues. Germline V gene lookup returns CDR1 MDHEN and CDR2 SYDVKM. The CDR3 DNA reads as TGTGCCAGCCGGATCAGGGGGCCTACTAGCAGCTCCTACGAGCAGTACTTC. Translated, it gives CASRIRGPTSSSYEQYF.

This clonotype appeared a few times. The chain has TRBV2 and TRBJ2-7, with TRBD1 identical over 7 bases. There are 15 residues in the CDR3. CDR1 is SNHLY and CDR2 is FYNNEI in the germline V gene. Losses at the gene ends were 4 bases for V and 2 bases for J; bases not matched to a gene: 8. The CDR3 nucleotides are TGTGCCAGCAGTGCTGACAGGGCCCTTCCCTACGAGCAGTACTTC. Translating gives CASSADRALPYEQYF.

The gene calls are TRBV28 and TRBJ2-5, with 8 nucleotides matching TRBD2. This CDR3 contains 13 residues. Germline CDR1 reads MDHEN; CDR2 reads SYDVKM. V trimming: 5 bases; J trimming: 4 bases; junction bases outside the gene matches: 3. The DNA of the CDR3 is TGTGCCAGCAGTCTCAGCGGGAGAGAGACCCAGTACTTC. Translation gives CASSLSGRETQYF.

V is TRBV9 and J is TRBJ2-2; a weak D match, TRBD1 (6 bases). Germline lookup yields CDR1 SGDLS and CDR2 YYNGEE. V was cut by 0 bases and J by 7 bases, with 16 bases left in between. The CDR3 is made up of 16 amino acids. The CDR3 protein is CASSVEMPGQIGELFF. In DNA, the CDR3 is TGTGCCAGCAGCGTAGAGATGCCGGGACAAATCGGGGAGCTGTTTTTT.

CDR3 amino acids: CASSLGLTDTGELFF. The CDR3 DNA is TGCGCCAGCAGCTTGGGTCTGACAGACACCGGGGAGCTGTTTTTT. The chain links TRBV5-1 to TRBJ2-2, with D possibly being TRBD1 (5 bases). The V and J ends lost 0 bases and 3 bases respectively, with 9 bases between them. The CDR3 runs 15 residues. Germline assignment: CDR1 SGHRS and CDR2 YFSETQ.

This rearrangement joins TRBV28 to TRBJ2-7, with 9 bases identical to TRBD2. Germline CDR1 reads MDHEN; CDR2 reads SYDVKM. The CDR3 extends over 14 amino acids. V lost 7 bases to trimming and J lost 0 bases; unmatched junction nucleotides: 4. The CDR3 sequence: CASTLAGSSYEQYF. CDR3 coding DNA: TGTGCCAGCACCCTAGCGGGAAGCTCCTACGAGCAGTACTTC.

This rearrangement joins TRBV7-9 to TRBJ2-5, with D possibly matching TRBD2 (7 bases). The CDR3 extends over 14 amino acids. Between the trimmed V and J ends, which lost 8 bases and 4 bases, there was a span of 17 bases. In germline, CDR1 is SEHNR, CDR2 FQNEAQ (reference sequence). CDR3 nucleotide sequence: TGTGCCAGCCACTGGGGGGGCACCAGAGAGACCCAGTACTTC. Encoded protein: CASHWGGTRETQYF.

This clonotype came up a few times. The chain links TRBV20-1 to TRBJ2-3; no clear D. Trimming removed 3 bases at V and 4 bases at J, with 8 bases between. Germline CDR1 is DFQATT and CDR2 is SNEGSKA (reference sequence). There are 12 residues in the CDR3. CDR3 DNA: TGCAGTGCTAGGAAGAGCCCAGATACGCAGTATTTT. It encodes CSARKSPDTQYF.

The chain combines TRBV7-9 with TRBJ1-5, with TRBD1 matching 9 bases. This CDR3 has 15 amino acids. Losses at the gene ends were 4 bases for V and 7 bases for J; bases not matched to a gene: 8. The V gene's germline CDR1 is SEHNR and CDR2 FQNEAQ (reference sequence). CDR3 loop: CASSSGTGIEQPQHF. In nucleotides, the CDR3 is TGTGCCAGCAGCTCAGGGACAGGGATAGAGCAGCCCCAGCATTTT.

This clonotype was seen a handful of times. The chain combines TRBV4-1 with TRBJ2-5, with unresolved D. The germline V and J ends were trimmed by 1 base and 8 bases, with 11 bases remaining between them. Per germline, CDR1 MGHRA and CDR2 YSYEKL. The CDR3 runs 13 residues. The CDR3 sequence is CASSQAMPGTQYF. The CDR3 DNA is TGCGCCAGCAGCCAAGCGATGCCTGGAACCCAGTACTTC.

The V and J genes are TRBV10-1 and TRBJ1-5, with D possibly TRBD1 on 6 matching bases. The CDR3 totals 13 residues. With 8 bases removed from V and 7 bases from J, the gap between germline ends came to 15 bases. Germline-derived CDR1 and CDR2 are WNHNN and SYGVQD (reference sequence). In nucleotides, the CDR3 is TGCGCCAGCGAAGAGGGGGTGGGCCAGCCCCAGCATTTT. Translated: CASEEGVGQPQHF.

The chain's CDR3 is CASNPGQGVDNEQFF. CDR3 bases: TGTGCCAGCAACCCGGGACAGGGGGTTGACAATGAGCAGTTCTTC. V gene TRBV12-3 or TRBV12-4 combines with J gene TRBJ2-1; TRBD1 agrees at 11 bases. The CDR3 contains 15 residues. With V trimmed by 7 bases and J by 5 bases, 7 bases remained unmatched.

This clonotype was recorded a few times. The genes are TRBV29-1 and TRBJ1-2, with D possibly TRBD1 on 6 matching bases. The CDR3 consists of 14 residues. Germline CDR1 is SQVTM and CDR2 is ANQGSEA. With 6 bases removed from V and 0 bases from J, the gap between germline ends came to 14 bases. In DNA form, the CDR3 reads TGCAGCGTCTCCCGGGACACCTCTAACTATGGCTACACCTTC. It yields the protein CSVSRDTSNYGYTF.

The chain has TRBV5-1 and TRBJ2-3, with D tentatively TRBD1 or TRBD2 (5 bases each). Germline CDR1 and CDR2: SGHRS and YFSETQ. The V gene lost 2 bases and the J gene lost 2 bases, with 9 bases spanning the gap. This CDR3 comprises 14 residues. The CDR3 is CASSFGGFTDTQYF. CDR3 bases: TGCGCCAGCAGCTTTGGGGGATTCACAGATACGCAGTATTTT.